This T cell receptor beta chain was recorded in a study of OX40 agonist ivuxolimab in advanced cancers. Germline assignment: CDR1 SEHNR and CDR2 FQNEAQ (reference sequence). The CDR3 sequence is 18 residues long. V lost 3 bases to trimming and J lost 1 base; unmatched junction nucleotides: 10. Assay used: immunoSEQ multiplex PCR; TCRdb lists only in-frame clones, some missing. The sample has about 25,000 clones; about 86% are singletons. The chain recombines TRBV7-9 with TRBJ2-4, with 9 bases matching TRBD1. This clonotype originated in an adult with an advanced solid tumor such as melanoma, head and neck, liver or kidney cancer. This sample comprised CD4+ or CD8+ T cells sorted from blood, obtained in a trial of the OX40 agonist ivuxolimab. The DNA of the CDR3 is TGTGCCAGCAGCTTGGTACCCGGGACAGGGACGGCCAAAAACATTCAGTACTTC. Protein sequence: CASSLVPGTGTAKNIQYF.